A selection of T cell receptor beta chains follows, all from one sample in a study of blood T cell repertoires in COVID-19. Assay used: immunoSEQ multiplex PCR; TCRdb lists only in-frame clones, some missing. The table has approximately 340,000 clones, roughly 90% seen once. The sample consisted of peripheral blood. These receptors came from a man aged 30 to 45 with COVID-19, enrolled during active disease. The CDR3 runs from the conserved cysteine through the conserved F or W. Fields, in order: J gene, V gene, clone size, D gene, CDR3 DNA, CDR3 protein. The D gene is left open where the match is weak. Clone size is stated in some rows and not others, as once, few, many or a class when expanded.

>TRBJ2-3|TRBV5-4|once|TRBD2
TGTGCCAGCAGCTTGGTTGGTTCGGCGGGAGGGTGGACAGATACGCAGTATTTT
CASSLVGSAGGWTDTQYF
>TRBJ1-2|TRBV5-1|NA|NA
TGCGCCAGCAGCCGCATTGGGGGCGACTACACCTTC
CASSRIGGDYTF
>TRBJ2-7|TRBV27|NA|TRBD1
TGTGCCAGCAGTTTACCCAGAGACAGGGCCTACGAGCAGTACTTC
CASSLPRDRAYEQYF
>TRBJ1-5|TRBV6-5|NA|NA
TGTGCCAGCAGAGCAGGGGGCAATCAGCCCCAGCATTTT
CASRAGGNQPQHF
>TRBJ2-1|TRBV9|NA|NA
TGTGCCAGCAGCGTAGGGATAGCCGATTTCCTTGGTGGGTACAATGAGCAGTTCTTC
CASSVGIADFLGGYNEQFF
>TRBJ1-3|TRBV11-2|NA|NA
TGTGCCAGCAGCTTAGCGGGTGGCTCCGGGGACACCATATATTTT
CASSLAGGSGDTIYF
>TRBJ2-1|TRBV4-1|NA|TRBD2
TGCGCCAGCAGCCAAGTGGGACTATTCTACAATGAGCAGTTCTTC
CASSQVGLFYNEQFF
>TRBJ2-3|TRBV5-1|NA|NA
TGCGCCAGCAGGCTTGGGAGTTATAGCACAGATACGCAGTATTTT
CASRLGSYSTDTQYF
>TRBJ2-7|TRBV27|NA|TRBD1
TGTGCCAGCAGTTGGGACAGGTCCTACGAGCAGTACTTC
CASSWDRSYEQYF
>TRBJ2-7|TRBV18|NA|TRBD2
TGTGCCAGCTCACCTACTCACCCACTAGCGGGAGCCGGGGAGCAGTACTTC
CASSPTHPLAGAGEQYF
>TRBJ1-1|TRBV5-5|NA|NA
TGTGCCAGCAGCTTGATTTCAGTGAACACTGAAGCTTTCTTT
CASSLISVNTEAFF
>TRBJ2-5|TRBV24-1|NA|NA
TGTGCCACCAGTCCCTTCGGAGAGTCAGAGACCCAGTACTTC
CATSPFGESETQYF
>TRBJ2-5|TRBV25-1|NA|TRBD1
TGTGCCAGCAGTGGGCCAGGGGGCGAGGAGACCCAGTACTTC
CASSGPGGEETQYF
>TRBJ1-1|TRBV4-3|NA|TRBD1
TGCGCCAGCAGCCAAGGACAGGGGGCCGGCACTGAAGCTTTCTTT
CASSQGQGAGTEAFF
>TRBJ2-3|TRBV11-2|once|TRBD1
TGTGCCAGCACCCTAGAGAGGGGGCGTAGAGATACGCAGTATTTT
CASTLERGRRDTQYF